This T cell receptor beta chain was captured by sequencing in a study of beta chain features in type 1 diabetes. The study, taken as a whole, reports: Although PCR might favor shorter templates, it would do so equally in patients and controls.

In the case of this clone: Its target is not known.

The study reverse transcribed the entire isolated RNA, so it sequenced expressed TCRB transcripts. The repertoire was sequenced with immunoSEQ multiplex PCR; TCRdb's copy has only in-frame clones and lacks some. The table has approximately 160,000 clones, around 8.5% seen once; the top ten hold 0.55% to 0.65%. Germline values: CDR1 MNHEY, CDR2 SMNVEV (reference sequence). CDR3 length: 15 residues. J lost 4 bases, V lost 6 bases, and 7 bases had no gene match. Averaging about 100 mL, one heparinised blood draw was given by each donor. Sorting with CD45RO/CCR7/CD25/CD127/CD95/CD27 yielded naive, central memory, regulatory and stem-like memory CD4+ cells. Each sorted population was over 98% pure.

J is TRBJ1-1 and V is TRBV27, with 11 bases that match TRBD1. This TCR was sampled from a man between 18 and 35 years old in good health. The specimen sequenced was central memory CD4+ T cells from blood. CDR3 in DNA: TGTGCCAGCAGCCTAACCGGGACAGGGGGCACTGAAGCTTTCTTT. It translates to CASSLTGTGGTEAFF.